Listed here is a single TCR beta chain. The sample belongs to a study of blood T cell repertoires in COVID-19. Turning to the study itself: Researchers got acute and convalescent COVID-19 samples from the United States, Italy and Spain.

In the original workflow: Reference gene primer amplification gave estimated nucleated cell counts. Assay used: immunoSEQ multiplex PCR; TCRdb lists only in-frame clones, some missing. The DNA gave D and trimming, while V, J and clone size come from that table. The sample records under 150,000 clones, 70% to 85% being singletons. The source of this sequence is a human donor in a cohort sampled during active COVID-19. The specimen sequenced was peripheral blood.

CDR3 in amino acids: CASSFLIAGGRETQYF. CDR3 nucleotides: TGTGCCAGCAGCTTCTTAATAGCGGGGGGCAGGGAGACCCAGTACTTC. The J gene is TRBJ2-5, the V gene TRBV7-8, with 10 bases identical to TRBD2. Germline V gives CDR1 SGHVS, CDR2 FQNEAQ. Losses at the gene ends were 3 bases for V and 5 bases for J; bases not matched to a gene: 9. This CDR3 is 16 amino acids long.